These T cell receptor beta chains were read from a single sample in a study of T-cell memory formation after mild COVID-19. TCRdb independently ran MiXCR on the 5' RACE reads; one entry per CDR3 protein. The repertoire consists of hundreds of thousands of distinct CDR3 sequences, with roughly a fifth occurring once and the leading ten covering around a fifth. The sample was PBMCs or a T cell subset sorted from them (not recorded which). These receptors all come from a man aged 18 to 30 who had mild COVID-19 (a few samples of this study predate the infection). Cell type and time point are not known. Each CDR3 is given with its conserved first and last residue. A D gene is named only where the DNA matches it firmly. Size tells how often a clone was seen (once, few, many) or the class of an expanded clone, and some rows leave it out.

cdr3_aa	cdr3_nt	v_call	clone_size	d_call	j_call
CASSSANEKLFF	TGTGCCAGCAGTTCCGCTAATGAAAAACTGTTTTTT	TRBV28	-	-	TRBJ1-4
CASSFELTSPLHF	TGTGCCAGCAGCTTCGAGTTAACTTCACCCCTCCACTTT	TRBV7-2	-	-	TRBJ1-6
CASSARVGGSRDTQYF	TGTGCCAGCAGTGCCCGTGTAGGGGGGTCGAGAGATACGCAGTATTTT	TRBV12-3/TRBV12-4	few	-	TRBJ2-3
CSASPGLFLDTQYF	TGCAGTGCTAGTCCGGGACTATTCTTGGATACGCAGTATTTT	TRBV20-1	many	TRBD2	TRBJ2-3
CASSRGASTDTQYF	TGCGCCAGCAGCAGAGGGGCTAGCACAGATACGCAGTATTTT	TRBV5-1	-	-	TRBJ2-3
CASRWSPAPLHF	TGTGCCAGCCGTTGGTCGCCGGCACCCCTCCACTTT	TRBV7-6	few	-	TRBJ1-6
CASSHARATLHF	TGTGCCAGCAGCCATGCCAGGGCTACCCTCCACTTT	TRBV6-2/TRBV6-3	many	-	TRBJ1-6
CASSHNREGGTEAFF	TGTGCCAGCAGCCATAACAGGGAAGGGGGCACTGAAGCTTTCTTT	TRBV4-2	-	-	TRBJ1-1
CASTPGGADTQYF	TGTGCCAGCACCCCCGGGGGCGCAGATACGCAGTATTTT	TRBV7-9	-	-	TRBJ2-3
CASSYPEEGPGRETQYF	TGTGCCAGCAGCTACCCCGAGGAGGGGCCGGGGCGGGAGACCCAGTACTTC	TRBV7-2	-	-	TRBJ2-5
CASSLGLGGVMEKLFF	TGTGCCAGCAGCTTGGGCCTGGGAGGAGTGATGGAAAAACTGTTTTTT	TRBV11-2	few	-	TRBJ1-4
CASSVGALGYGYTF	TGTGCCAGCAGCGTAGGGGCACTTGGATATGGCTACACCTTC	TRBV9	-	-	TRBJ1-2
CASSSGLAGPSSYNEQFF	TGTGCCAGCAGCTCGGGACTAGCGGGGCCGAGCTCCTACAATGAGCAGTTCTTC	TRBV7-8	-	TRBD2	TRBJ2-1
CASSVGGINQPQHF	TGTGCCAGCAGCGTGGGGGGAATTAATCAGCCCCAGCATTTT	TRBV9	-	-	TRBJ1-5
CASRPGRERYNSPLHF	TGTGCCAGCAGACCCGGACGGGAACGGTATAATTCACCCCTCCACTTT	TRBV5-5	few	-	TRBJ1-6
CASKPTASGNTIYF	TGTGCCAGCAAACCGACAGCCTCTGGAAACACCATATATTTT	TRBV5-5	-	-	TRBJ1-3
CARVMFGGYEQYF	TGTGCCAGAGTGATGTTTGGGGGCTACGAGCAGTACTTC	TRBV28	-	-	TRBJ2-7
CASSQPDRFIVAGELFF	TGTGCCAGCAGCCAACCGGACAGGTTCATCGTGGCCGGGGAGCTGTTTTTT	TRBV4-2	-	TRBD1	TRBJ2-2
CASRLPGQGGETQYF	TGCGCCAGCAGACTCCCCGGACAGGGGGGCGAGACCCAGTACTTC	TRBV5-1	-	TRBD1	TRBJ2-5
CASGPNRDRVNTEAFF	TGTGCCAGCGGACCGAATCGGGACAGGGTAAACACTGAAGCTTTCTTT	TRBV7-6	few	TRBD1	TRBJ1-1
CASLEDIRSGNTIYF	TGTGCCAGCTTAGAGGACATTCGGTCTGGAAACACCATATATTTT	TRBV7-2	few	-	TRBJ1-3